These 7 T cell receptor beta chains were all obtained from the same sample, sequenced in a study of blood T cell repertoires in COVID-19. Profiling relied on immunoSEQ multiplex PCR, and the TCRdb table lists in-frame clones only, not all of them. Altogether about 34,000 clones are present, around 91% being singletons, with the ten largest covering about 20%. The sequenced material came from peripheral blood. The receptors were gathered from a man aged 80 or over with acute or convalescent COVID-19.

The J gene is TRBJ1-2, the V gene TRBV29-1; TRBD1 matches at 9 bases. Trimming removed 7 bases from V and 6 bases from J; junction bases left unmatched: 9. In germline, CDR1 is SQVTM, CDR2 ANQGSEA. This CDR3 is 13 amino acids long. CDR3 in amino acids: CSAGTGLLDGYTF. For the CDR3, the DNA is TGCAGCGCCGGGACAGGGTTGTTGGATGGCTACACCTTC.

The chain combines TRBV14 with TRBJ1-2; 7 nucleotides line up with TRBD1. J gave up 4 bases and V 6 bases, and 5 bases lay outside the gene matches. This CDR3 has 13 residues. Germline values: CDR1 SGHDN, CDR2 FVKESK. The CDR3 loop is CASRPDRFYGYTF. DNA for the CDR3: TGTGCCAGCAGACCGGACAGGTTCTATGGCTACACCTTC.

The CDR3 here is CASSKSTGTANTEAFF. The CDR3 coding sequence is TGTGCCAGCAGCAAAAGCACTGGGACAGCGAACACTGAAGCTTTCTTT. The rearrangement links TRBV7-6 to TRBJ1-1; TRBD1 matches at 7 bases. With V trimmed by 5 bases and J by 1 base, 10 bases remained unmatched. CDR1 SGHVS and CDR2 FNYEAQ come from the germline V gene. The CDR3 loop spans 16 amino acids.

The chain joins TRBV5-1 to TRBJ2-2; 7 nucleotides align to TRBD1. The CDR3 contains 15 residues. J lost 6 bases, V lost 0 bases, and 5 bases had no gene match. The V gene's germline CDR1 is SGHRS and CDR2 YFSETQ. DNA for the CDR3: TGCGCCAGCAGCTTGGGAGGGGGCGCTCCCGGGGAGCTGTTTTTT. Protein product: CASSLGGGAPGELFF.

The gene calls are TRBV5-8 and TRBJ2-3; D may be TRBD2 (5 bases). The CDR3 extends over 12 amino acids. Per germline, CDR1 SGHTS and CDR2 YDEGEE. V lost 5 bases and J lost 6, with 10 bases in between. CDR3 protein: CASRGPGDTQYF. CDR3 sequence (DNA): TGTGCCAGCAGGGGCCCGGGGGATACGCAGTATTTT. The full variable domain, completed using reference TRBV5-8 and TRBJ2-3, is EAGVTQSPTHLIKTRGQQATLRCSPISGHTSVYWYQQALGLGLQFLLWYDEGEERNRGNFPPRFSGRQFPNYSSELNVNALELEDSALYLCASRGPGDTQYFGPGTRLTVL.

This chain connects TRBV30 to TRBJ1-6, with D possibly being TRBD1 (6 bases). V was shortened by 1 base and J by 8 bases, with 9 bases between the two germline ends. This CDR3 is built from 13 residues. Looked up from germline, CDR1 is GTSNPN and CDR2 is SVGIG (reference sequence). This CDR3 reads CAWSGGQHSPLHF. In nucleotides, the CDR3 is TGTGCCTGGAGTGGGGGGCAACATTCACCCCTCCACTTT.

As to this clone: At one end, the junction sequence differs from germline, possibly due to a read error. V usage is TRBV7-3 and J usage is TRBJ2-2, with no clear D. The CDR3 contains 14 residues. The germline gives CDR1 SGHTA, CDR2 FQGTGA. Written as DNA, the CDR3 is TGTGCCAGCAGTTCACCTGGCCCCACCGCGGAGCTGTTTTTT. Translation: CASSSPGPTAELFF.